This T cell receptor beta chain appears in the sequencing data of a study of blood T cell repertoires in COVID-19 (TCRdb year 2020). Broadly, across the study: The collaborator samples originated in the United States, Italy and Spain and spanned the acute and convalescent phases of COVID-19. The prospective study material was composed of cDNA or gDNA derived from T cells, B-cell-depleted T cells, or PBMCs. The dataset comprised deeply sampled blood TCRbeta repertoires from subjects exposed to, actively infected with, or recovered from COVID-19. The repertoires were released in a freely available public database intended as a resource for research on the immune response to SARS-CoV-2. The samples were drawn from two sources: the first 160 participants of the ongoing ImmuneRACE study, and 1,000 to 1,500 subjects contributed by 6 global collaborators. Nearly every sample came with metadata listing a de-identified subject ID, COVID-19 status, age in years and sex. Where available, HLA class I and class II types were obtained from metadata supplied by the sample provider rather than from assay-based typing.

This clone was detected a few times. Its target antigen remains unknown. The input lacks base qualities; no much larger clone sits a single base away. The collaborating institutions used their own protocols to collect whole blood in K2EDTA tubes. For TCRbeta analysis, collaborators shipped samples in one of three forms: frozen whole blood, isolated PBMCs, or DNA extracted from either of those sample types. TCRbeta CDR3 regions were amplified from genomic DNA using the immunoSEQ Assay, a bias-controlled multiplex PCR. The paper's data handling went like this. Nucleated cell counts per sample were estimated from amplification of reference gene primers within the assay. To quantify the absolute abundance of each unique TCRbeta CDR3 rearrangement, sequence reads were collapsed and filtered. Productive Simpson clonality was computed per sample as the square root of Simpson's diversity index over productive rearrangements. Imported from immuneACCESS, the table was reduced by TCRdb to in-frame sequences with V and J called. These copies leave out some clones; in studies compared against another copy, an unresolved V gene accounts for under half, and the cause of the remainder is not known. V and J calls and clone size are those listed in that table; D and trimming were worked out from the DNA. The sample has over 300,000 clones on record, more than 70% of them singletons. The ten largest clones take up 1.5% to 2% of the sample.

Its CDR3 holds 16 amino acids, cysteine through phenylalanine. Left in the record is the CDR3 DNA by itself, 48 bases read in frame from the first base. In the germline V gene, CDR1 corresponds to KGHDR and CDR2 to SFDVKD. The V and J ends are trimmed by 2 bases and 7 bases, leaving 17 bases between them. On the study overall, not on this receptor specifically: How much clinical and demographic metadata was included differed by source and by participant, and the metadata was provided uncurated.

The receptor chain draws on TRBV24-1 and TRBJ2-1; the D region possibly corresponds to TRBD1 (5 bases align). The receptor's source is a woman between 45 and 60 years old with acute or convalescent COVID-19. The sample comprised peripheral blood. The DNA sequence is given as TGTGCCACCAGTGATTGGGGCTTCATGAAGGGGAATGAGCAGTTCTTC. This translates into CATSDWGFMKGNEQFF.